Sequencing of this T cell receptor (beta chain) was carried out in a study of cytomegalovirus exposure and HLA in healthy donors. Overall study: The Caucasian-associated ancestry cluster held about 80% of approximately 400 genotyped donors. Notes on the study in general: It was fewer than 200 TCR beta chains that were listed as cytomegalovirus-associated. In vitro confirmation showed three CMV-associated chains to be CMV antigen specific.

The study ran its PCR with 60 Vbeta and 13 Jbeta primers. Repertoires were generated with immunoSEQ multiplex PCR, while TCRdb's copy carries only in-frame clones and drops some. In the table there are about 78,000 clones, around 58% of which are singletons. This clone was picked up a small number of times. Its antigen is still unknown. Nominally healthy donors provided the samples, though records likely missed some immune exposures. Losses at the gene ends were 4 bases for V and 1 base for J; bases not matched to a gene: 1. The CDR3 sequence is 15 residues long. Per germline, CDR1 SEHNR and CDR2 FQNEAQ (reference sequence).

The chain joins TRBV7-9 to TRBJ2-2; 9 nucleotides match TRBD1. The TCR originated in a man younger than 45 in good health and CMV-seropositive. Input material: PBMCs. This CDR3 reads CASSWDRENTGELFF. The CDR3, as DNA: TGTGCCAGCAGCTGGGACAGGGAGAACACCGGGGAGCTGTTTTTT.